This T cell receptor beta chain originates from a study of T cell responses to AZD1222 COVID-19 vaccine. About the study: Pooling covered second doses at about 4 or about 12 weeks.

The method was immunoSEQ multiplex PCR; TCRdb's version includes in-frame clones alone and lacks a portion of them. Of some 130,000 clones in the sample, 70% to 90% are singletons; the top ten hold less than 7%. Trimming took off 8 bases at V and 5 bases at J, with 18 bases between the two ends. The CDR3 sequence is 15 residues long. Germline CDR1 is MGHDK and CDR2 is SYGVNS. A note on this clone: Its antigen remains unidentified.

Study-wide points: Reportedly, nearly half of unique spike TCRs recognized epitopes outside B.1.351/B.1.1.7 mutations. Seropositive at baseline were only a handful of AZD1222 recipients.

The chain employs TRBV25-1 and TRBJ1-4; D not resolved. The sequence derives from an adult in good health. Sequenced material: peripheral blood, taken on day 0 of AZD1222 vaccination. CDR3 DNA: TGTGCCAGCCGGGGTGTAGCGAGAAGAAATGAAAAACTGTTTTTT. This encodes CASRGVARRNEKLFF. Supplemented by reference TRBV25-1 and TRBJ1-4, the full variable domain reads EADIYQTPRYLVIGTGKKITLECSQTMGHDKMYWYQQDPGMELHLIHYSYGVNSTEKGDLSSESTVSRIRTEHFPLTLESARPSHTSQYLCASRGVARRNEKLFFGSGTQLSVL.